This T cell receptor (beta chain) derives from a study of blood T cell repertoires in COVID-19. Study-level information: Material from acute and convalescent COVID-19 was sourced from the United States, Italy and Spain. T cells, B-cell-depleted T cells, or PBMCs provided the cDNA or gDNA that served as material.

There are 15 residues in the CDR3. Per germline, CDR1 SGHDT and CDR2 YYEEEE. Unmatched junction bases numbered 6, after V lost 4 bases and J lost 6 bases. In the authors' methods: Amplifying reference gene primers gave estimates of nucleated cell counts. TCRdb keeps only in-frame clones here, not all; method: immunoSEQ multiplex PCR. That table furnishes V, J and clone size, whereas the DNA furnished D and trimming. The repertoire has approximately 160,000 clones, approximately 86% of them found once; the top ten carry roughly 7%. The source material was peripheral blood. V usage is TRBV5-6 and J usage is TRBJ1-5; 11 bases line up with TRBD1. This TCR came from a man aged 50-60 years with active or convalescent COVID-19. The CDR3 sequence: CASSRDRGVSQPQHF. For the CDR3, the DNA is TGTGCCAGCAGCCGGGACAGGGGGGTGAGTCAGCCCCAGCATTTT.